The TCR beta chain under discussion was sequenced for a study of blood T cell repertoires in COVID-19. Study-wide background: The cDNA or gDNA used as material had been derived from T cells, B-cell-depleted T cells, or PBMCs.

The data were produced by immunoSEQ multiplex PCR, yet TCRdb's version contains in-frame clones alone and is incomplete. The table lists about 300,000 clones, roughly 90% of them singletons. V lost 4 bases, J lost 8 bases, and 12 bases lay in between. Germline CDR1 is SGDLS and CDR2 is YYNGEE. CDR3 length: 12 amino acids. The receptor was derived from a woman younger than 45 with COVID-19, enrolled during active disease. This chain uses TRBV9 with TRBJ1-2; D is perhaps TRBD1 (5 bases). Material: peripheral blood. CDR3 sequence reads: CASSYGRDGYTF. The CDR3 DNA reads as TGTGCCAGCAGCTACGGGCGGGACGGCTACACCTTC.